The 17 T cell receptor beta chains in this list originate from one sample, sequenced in a study of vaccination and CD4 T cells after COVID-19 (dated by TCRdb to between 2021 and 2022). This specimen's treatment or condition label, per the study, means: approximately nine-day PBMC culture with coronavirus spike peptide pools or control peptides (ViraFEST assay). Libraries came from PCR. Sequenced using an Illumina iSeq 100. DNA from cultured CD4+ T cells was subjected to TCR sequencing with the Oncomine TCR Beta short-read assay at the Johns Hopkins FTIC core. TCRdb applied fastp at Q25 and MiXCR to the public reads, then kept only in-frame beta chains. Each entry merges the rows of one CDR3 protein and shows their most common DNA and genes. The sample table holds about 18,000 distinct CDR3 sequences, of which around 40% were seen once. The ten biggest clones cover approximately 13% of the sample.

Their target antigens are unknown. Sequencing was done on a sample of CD4+ T cells from blood, cultured in vitro. These receptors all stem from a human donor who had recovered from COVID-19.

This rearrangement joins TRBV5-4 to TRBJ2-5; 8 nucleotides match TRBD2. Per germline, CDR1 SGHNT and CDR2 YYREEE (reference sequence). Trimming at V came to 0 bases and at J to 5 bases, leaving 0 bases not matched to a gene. The CDR3 sequence is 13 residues long. This CDR3 is CASSLGLAETQYF. The CDR3 coding sequence is TGTGCCAGCAGCTTGGGACTAGCGGAGACCCAGTACTTC.

This chain uses TRBV5-4 with TRBJ2-1, with TRBD2 matching over 13 bases. The germline CDR1 and CDR2 sequences are SGHNT and YYREEE (reference sequence). With 0 bases clipped from V and 5 bases from J, the junction kept 2 bases outside the gene matches. There are 16 residues in the CDR3. CDR3 coding DNA: TGTGCCAGCAGCTTGGGAACTAGCGGGAGGGACAATGAGCAGTTCTTC. This codes for CASSLGTSGRDNEQFF.

As to this clonotype: This sequence may be a read error, since a much larger clone differs from it by one base. V gene TRBV6-4 combines with J gene TRBJ2-3; D is ambiguous. The tail of the sequence fits TRBJ1-5 better, so the J call may be wrong. The germline V gene has CDR1 MRHNA and CDR2 SNTAGT. This CDR3 is 14 amino acids long. Here the CDR3 reads CASSEGSGSDTQHF. The CDR3, as DNA: TGTGCCAGCAGTGAAGGTAGCGGGTCGGATACGCAGCATTTT.

This chain connects TRBV10-3 to TRBJ1-1, with D possibly matching TRBD1 (6 bases). Germline V gene data show CDR1 as ENHRY and CDR2 as SYGVKD. V was pared by 5 bases and J by 1 base, with 20 bases between. CDR3 length: 17 residues. CDR3 loop: CAISPMGRKQGNTEAFF. The CDR3 DNA reads as TGTGCCATCAGTCCTATGGGGAGGAAACAGGGGAACACTGAAGCTTTCTTT.

V is TRBV6-1 and J is TRBJ1-3; D is perhaps TRBD1 (5 bases). This CDR3 contains 15 residues. The V end was cut by 5 bases, the J end by 1 base, with 12 bases between. Per the germline V gene, CDR1 is MNHNS and CDR2 is SASEGT. The CDR3 here is CASSRTFYSGNTIYF. CDR3 sequence (DNA): TGTGCCAGCAGTCGGACATTCTATTCTGGAAACACCATATATTTT.

The chain employs TRBV20-1 and TRBJ2-3; D ambiguous. V lost 4 bases and J lost 4, with 15 bases in between. This CDR3 comprises 14 residues. Germline values: CDR1 DFQATT, CDR2 SNEGSKA (reference sequence). CDR3 loop: CSAKIAGPPDTQYF. In DNA, the CDR3 is TGCAGTGCTAAGATCGCAGGACCACCAGATACGCAGTATTTT.

This clonotype turned up a few times. This chain connects TRBV14 to TRBJ1-1, with D perhaps TRBD1 (6 bases). From germline, CDR1 is SGHDN and CDR2 FVKESK. Trimming took 6 bases from V and 2 from J, leaving 16 bases between them. The CDR3 totals 15 residues. The CDR3 DNA reads TGTGCCAGCAGTCCAAGAACAGGGCTAAACACTGAAGCTTTCTTT. Its translation is CASSPRTGLNTEAFF.

This clonotype qualifies as large. The chain employs TRBV19 and TRBJ2-7, with 12 bases lining up with TRBD1. Germline V gene lookup returns CDR1 LNHDA and CDR2 SQIVND (reference sequence). The CDR3 length is 17 residues. V was clipped by 6 bases and J by 5 bases; unmatched bases: 14. CDR3 bases: TGTGCCAGTAGCCGTTACTTTGACGGGACAGGGGGCAACGAGCAGTACTTC. Translated, it gives CASSRYFDGTGGNEQYF.

This chain joins TRBV2 and TRBJ2-1, with TRBD1 as a possible D gene (6 bases). This CDR3 has 15 residues. Trimming removed 5 bases from V and 0 bases from J, with 11 bases in between. CDR1 and CDR2 from the germline V gene are SNHLY and FYNNEI. The CDR3 coding sequence is TGTGCCAGCAGTCAGGGGTGGAGCTCCTACAATGAGCAGTTCTTC. Protein product: CASSQGWSSYNEQFF.

The chain is built from TRBV20-1 and TRBJ2-1, with TRBD2 matching 14 bases. There are 14 residues in the CDR3. CDR1 DFQATT and CDR2 SNEGSKA come from the germline V gene (reference sequence). J lost 11 bases, V lost 6 bases, and 9 bases had no gene match. CDR3 sequence: CSAYRTSGGIKQFF. DNA of the CDR3: TGCAGTGCCTACAGGACTAGCGGGGGGATTAAGCAGTTCTTC.

CDR3 nucleotide sequence: TGTGCCAGCAGTGTAGGACTAGCGGGTCAAGCCACCCAGTACTTC. Translation: CASSVGLAGQATQYF. The V call is TRBV25-1, the J call TRBJ2-5; 11 bases are a match to TRBD2. Germline trimming cut 4 bases from V and 8 bases from J; bases unmatched to any gene: 9. The CDR3 consists of 15 residues. Germline V gene sequence: CDR1 MGHDK, CDR2 SYGVNS.

The V gene is TRBV14, the J gene TRBJ1-2, with D possibly being TRBD1 (6 bases). The CDR3 loop spans 16 amino acids. Per the germline V gene, CDR1 is SGHDN and CDR2 is FVKESK. The germline V and J ends were trimmed by 0 bases and 7 bases, with 18 bases remaining between them. CDR3 sequence (DNA): TGTGCCAGCAGCCAAGATATGGGTACAGGGAAGCGTGGCTACACCTTC. This encodes CASSQDMGTGKRGYTF. Full variable domain (remainder filled in from reference TRBV14 and TRBJ1-2): EAGVTQFPSHSVIEKGQTVTLRCDPISGHDNLYWYRRVMGKEIKFLLHFVKESKQDESGMPNNRFLAERTGGTYSTLKVQPAELEDSGVYFCASSQDMGTGKRGYTFGSGTRLTVV.

The chain employs TRBV5-1 and TRBJ1-2; D is unclear. Trimming removed 0 bases at V and 1 base at J, with 10 bases between. The CDR3 consists of 15 residues. Germline V gene lookup returns CDR1 SGHRS and CDR2 YFSETQ. CDR3 protein: CASSLESDGNYGYTF. The CDR3 region has the DNA TGCGCCAGCAGCTTGGAGTCAGACGGTAACTATGGCTACACCTTC.

This clonotype has a single count. The J gene is TRBJ1-1, the V gene TRBV29-1; D unresolved. The CDR3 spans 13 residues. The V end was cut by 6 bases, the J end by 5 bases, with 16 bases between. CDR1 is SQVTM and CDR2 is ANQGSEA in the germline V gene. The CDR3 DNA reads as TGCAGCGTGGGGAATAATCCGGGGACTGAAGCTTTCTTT. Amino acid sequence: CSVGNNPGTEAFF.

This chain joins TRBV24-1 and TRBJ2-2; 11 bases agree with TRBD1. The CDR3 extends over 13 amino acids. J was trimmed by 6 bases and V by 9 bases; bases with no gene match: 2. The germline CDR1 and CDR2 sequences are KGHDR and SFDVKD. CDR3 sequence: CATGTGGAGELFF. CDR3 nucleotides: TGTGCCACCGGGACAGGGGGGGCCGGGGAGCTGTTTTTT.

In this sample, this clonotype turned up a few times. The chain joins TRBV6-1 to TRBJ1-2; D is perhaps TRBD1 (5 bases). Germline values: CDR1 MNHNS, CDR2 SASEGT. The CDR3 is made up of 17 amino acids. The V end was cut by 6 bases, the J end by 0 bases, with 20 bases between. CDR3 nucleotide sequence: TGTGCCAGCAGGAGTGACCCAAGGCGGGGGGCTAACTATGGCTACACCTTC. Its protein product is CASRSDPRRGANYGYTF.

The chain carries TRBV30 and TRBJ2-5, with a tentative D call TRBD1 (5 bases). V dropped 5 bases and J dropped 2 bases, with 6 bases sitting between them. Per the germline V gene, CDR1 is GTSNPN and CDR2 is SVGIG (reference sequence). CDR3 length: 11 amino acids. The CDR3: CAWQGQETQYF. Written as DNA, the CDR3 is TGTGCCTGGCAGGGACAAGAGACCCAGTACTTC.